These 29 T cell receptor beta chains originate from one sample sequenced in a study of T cells in Graves' hyperthyroidism and ophthalmopathy. RNA transcripts yielded amplified TCR beta CDR3 regions. RT-PCR in the first round (using the HTBI primer set) targeted the TCR CDR3. From the multiplex PCR reads, TCRdb called clonotypes with MiXCR, one entry per CDR3 protein. The data show about 400,000 distinct CDR3 sequences, 15% to 19% seen once. Sequencing was performed on blood. These receptors were obtained from a woman younger than 35 with Graves' hyperthyroidism.

The gene calls are TRBV6-1 and TRBJ2-1; TRBD1 aligns across 12 bases. V lost 5 bases, J lost 9 bases, and 8 bases stayed unmatched. The CDR3 covers 15 residues. CDR1 is MNHNS, CDR2 SASEGT, per germline. The DNA of the CDR3 is TGTGCCAGCAGTCGGGGACAGGGGGCTTCATTTGAGCAGTTCTTC. This sequence encodes CASSRGQGASFEQFF.

This clonotype has at least ten counts. The CDR3 nucleotides read TGTGCCAGCAGCCTATTCACTGAAGGTCAGCCCCAGCATTTT. Translated, it gives CASSLFTEGQPQHF. The chain recombines TRBV7-6 with TRBJ1-5; no clear D gene. This CDR3 has 14 amino acids. The V end was cut by 5 bases, the J end by 6 bases, with 14 bases between. CDR1 is SGHVS and CDR2 is FNYEAQ in the germline V gene.

This clonotype was observed at least ten times. This rearrangement joins TRBV20-1 to TRBJ2-3, with 10 positions matching TRBD2. The CDR3 is 14 residues long. Looked up from germline, CDR1 is DFQATT and CDR2 is SNEGSKA (reference sequence). The trim removed 6 bases at V and 2 bases at J, leaving 5 bases unmatched. The CDR3, as DNA: TGCAGTGCGTTCACTAGCGGGGTCACAGATACGCAGTATTTT. Amino acids: CSAFTSGVTDTQYF.

Comment on this clonotype: A read error may explain this, as a much larger clone is one base away. The CDR3 ends on some other residue instead of the conserved phenylalanine or tryptophan, so this is likely a read error. This rearrangement joins TRBV5-1 to TRBJ2-1, with 10 bases matching TRBD2. The V segment lost 4 bases and the J segment 1 base; nucleotides outside the gene matches: 5. In germline, CDR1 is SGHRS, CDR2 YFSETQ. The CDR3 spans 16 residues. The CDR3 DNA reads TGCGCCAGCAGCCTAGGACTAGCGGATTCCTACAATGAGCAGTTCCTC. Residues: CASSLGLADSYNEQFL.

This clonotype was counted at least ten times. The chain recombines TRBV7-8 with TRBJ2-2, with D hard to call. The CDR3 has 12 amino acids. The germline CDR1 and CDR2 sequences are SGHVS and FQNEAQ. V was clipped by 1 base and J by 5 bases, with 2 bases between them. CDR3 bases: TGTGCCAGCAGCTTAGTAACCGGGGAGCTGTTTTTT. It encodes CASSLVTGELFF. The variable domain in full, completed from reference TRBV7-8 and TRBJ2-2, reads GAGVSQSPRYKVAKRGQDVALRCDPISGHVSLFWYQQALGQGPEFLTYFQNEAQLDKSGLPSDRFFAERPEGSVSTLKIQRTQQEDSAVYLCASSLVTGELFFGEGSRLTVL.

This clonotype turned up a few times. The chain joins TRBV10-3 to TRBJ2-7; D might be TRBD2 (6 bases). Germline values: CDR1 ENHRY, CDR2 SYGVKD. Trimming pared 4 bases from V and 6 bases from J, leaving 16 bases between. The CDR3 covers 14 residues. The chain's CDR3 is CAISVEEGWGEQYF. CDR3 nucleotides: TGTGCCATCAGTGTTGAGGAGGGATGGGGCGAGCAGTACTTC.

The CDR3 DNA reads as TGTGCCAGCAGTGCCCCGGGGGGGGCTAATGACATTCAGTACTTC. Amino acids: CASSAPGGANDIQYF. The chain recombines TRBV2 with TRBJ2-4; the match to TRBD2 covers 8 bases. Germline V gene lookup returns CDR1 SNHLY and CDR2 FYNNEI. Trimming took 4 bases from V and 8 from J; bases not matched to a gene: 10. CDR3 length: 15 residues.

This clonotype was found many times. The chain has TRBV7-9 and TRBJ1-3, with D maybe TRBD1 (6 bases). Germline V lookup: CDR1 SEHNR, CDR2 FQNEAQ (reference sequence). Trimming pared 2 bases from V and 0 bases from J, leaving 14 bases between. CDR3 length: 17 residues. The CDR3, as DNA: TGTGCCAGCAGCTTAAAATCTAAGGACAGCTCTGGAAACACCATATATTTT. It translates to CASSLKSKDSSGNTIYF. Full variable domain (missing parts from reference TRBV7-9 and TRBJ1-3): DTGVSQNPRHKITKRGQNVTFRCDPISEHNRLYWYRQTLGQGPEFLTYFQNEAQLEKSRLLSDRFSAERPKGSFSTLEIQRTEQGDSAMYLCASSLKSKDSSGNTIYFGEGSWLTVV.

Remarks on this clonotype: Its ends do not fully match the called genes, so a read error is possible. The chain links TRBV15 to TRBJ1-1; D remains unclear. Looked up from germline, CDR1 is LNHNV and CDR2 is YYDKDF (reference sequence). This CDR3 is built from 15 residues. The CDR3 loop is CATSGDWRANTEAFF. The CDR3 DNA sequence: TGTGCCACCAGCGGAGATTGGAGAGCGAACACTGAAGCTTTCTTT.

The rearrangement links TRBV5-6 to TRBJ2-7, with D tentatively TRBD1 or TRBD2 (6 bases each). The CDR3 totals 16 residues. V lost 4 bases, J lost 1 base, and 18 bases lay in between. Germline CDR1 SGHDT, CDR2 YYEEEE. The CDR3 DNA reads TGTGCCAGCAGCACGGAAGGGCAGGGGAGGTCCTACGAGCAGTACTTC. Its protein is CASSTEGQGRSYEQYF. Together with reference TRBV5-6 and TRBJ2-7, the CDR3 gives the full variable domain: DAGVTQSPTHLIKTRGQQVTLRCSPKSGHDTVSWYQQALGQGPQFIFQYYEEEERQRGNFPDRFSGHQFPNYSSELNVNALLLGDSALYLCASSTEGQGRSYEQYFGPGTRLTVT.

V and J are TRBV6-2 or TRBV6-3 and TRBJ1-2; D perhaps matches TRBD1 (6 bases). CDR1 and CDR2 from the germline V gene are MNHEY and SVGEGT. V lost 4 bases, J lost 8 bases, and 17 bases lay in between. CDR3 length: 14 amino acids. Here the CDR3 reads CASSFTGIRRGYTF. The CDR3 nucleotides read TGTGCCAGCAGTTTTACAGGGATTCGGAGAGGCTACACCTTC.

This clonotype turned up a few times. The chain carries TRBV5-1 and TRBJ1-3, with a weak D call TRBD1 (5 bases). CDR3 length equals 14 residues. The V end lost 5 bases, the J end lost 4 bases, and 13 bases lay between the germline ends. The V gene's germline CDR1 is SGHRS and CDR2 YFSETQ. The CDR3 sequence is CASSQEGEGNTIYF. DNA of the CDR3: TGCGCCAGCAGTCAGGAAGGGGAAGGAAACACCATATATTTT.

The CDR3 region is CASSSRTGYTGELFF. CDR3 coding DNA: TGCGCCAGCAGCTCCCGGACAGGCTACACCGGGGAGCTGTTTTTT. The V and J genes are TRBV5-1 and TRBJ2-2; 7 bases map to TRBD1. Germline CDR1 and CDR2: SGHRS and YFSETQ. The ends lost 3 bases at V and 3 bases at J; junction bases unmatched: 5. The CDR3 extends over 15 amino acids.

This clonotype was found many times. The rearrangement uses TRBV7-8 and TRBJ2-7; D not certain. CDR1 and CDR2 (germline): SGHVS, FQNEAQ. This CDR3 region has 16 residues. Trimming pared 1 base from V and 7 bases from J, leaving 20 bases between. The CDR3 sequence is CASSLVQAGYYEEQYF. In DNA, the CDR3 is TGTGCCAGCAGCTTAGTCCAGGCAGGTTACTACGAAGAGCAGTACTTC.

V usage is TRBV5-6 and J usage is TRBJ1-4, with D possibly TRBD1 on 5 matching bases. This CDR3 is built from 16 residues. Germline CDR1 SGHDT, CDR2 YYEEEE. The V end was cut by 0 bases, the J end by 5 bases, with 14 bases between. CDR3 protein: CASSLVGADLNEKLFF. DNA for the CDR3: TGTGCCAGCAGCTTGGTTGGGGCGGATTTAAATGAAAAACTGTTTTTT.

This clonotype was seen repeatedly, ten times or more. The chain has TRBV20-1 and TRBJ2-7, with 9 bases matching TRBD2. The CDR3 consists of 13 residues. The trim removed 2 bases at V and 2 bases at J, leaving 1 base unmatched. Germline V gene lookup returns CDR1 DFQATT and CDR2 SNEGSKA (reference sequence). The CDR3 nucleotides are TGCAGTGCTAGAAGCGGGAGGCCCTACGAGCAGTACTTC. It specifies CSARSGRPYEQYF.

The CDR3 region has the DNA TGTGCCAGCAGTTACGCCGGCGGGGTGTACGAGCAGTACTTC. Protein product: CASSYAGGVYEQYF. The chain couples TRBV6-9 to TRBJ2-7, with D perhaps matching TRBD2 (6 bases). V lost 3 bases to trimming and J lost 4 bases, with 13 bases between them. CDR1 and CDR2 (germline): MNHGY, SVAAGI. The CDR3 loop spans 14 amino acids.

This clonotype was counted many times. The V gene is TRBV28, the J gene TRBJ2-7; D is undetermined. The germline V and J ends were trimmed by 7 bases and 2 bases, with 6 bases remaining between them. The CDR3 spans 11 residues. Germline V gene data show CDR1 as MDHEN and CDR2 as SYDVKM. CDR3 loop: CASTTAYEQYF. In DNA form, the CDR3 reads TGTGCCAGCACCACTGCCTACGAGCAGTACTTC. The variable domain in full, completed from reference TRBV28 and TRBJ2-7, reads DVKVTQSSRYLVKRTGEKVFLECVQDMDHENMFWYRQDPGLGLRLIYFSYDVKMKEKGDIPEGYSVSREKKERFSLILESASTNQTSMYLCASTTAYEQYFGPGTRLTVT.

The V gene is TRBV28, the J gene TRBJ2-2, with unresolved D. CDR3 length equals 12 residues. The germline V gene encodes CDR1 MDHEN and CDR2 SYDVKM. The germline V and J ends were trimmed by 11 bases and 5 bases, with 12 bases remaining between them. CDR3 protein: CAGRLGTGELFF. In DNA form, the CDR3 reads TGTGCCGGCCGGCTCGGGACCGGGGAGCTGTTTTTT.

This clonotype has ten or more counts. The chain links TRBV3-1 to TRBJ1-4; tentatively, D is TRBD1 (5 bases). The CDR3 sequence is 15 residues long. V lost 2 bases, J lost 4 bases, and 11 bases lay in between. Per germline, CDR1 LGHDT and CDR2 YNNKEL (reference sequence). In DNA, the CDR3 is TGTGCCAGCAGCCAAAGGGACCGCCTTAATGAAAAACTGTTTTTT. Amino acid sequence: CASSQRDRLNEKLFF.

At least ten counts were recorded for this clonotype. The chain couples TRBV6-1 to TRBJ2-3, with D possibly TRBD1 on 6 matching bases. The CDR3 covers 14 residues. V lost 5 bases and J 6 bases, leaving 15 bases between the germline ends. Germline V gives CDR1 MNHNS, CDR2 SASEGT. The CDR3 DNA reads as TGTGCCAGCAGTACCGGACAGTCTGTGGATACGCAGTATTTT. It specifies CASSTGQSVDTQYF.

CDR3 protein: CASNGGASRGNQPQHF. The CDR3 DNA reads as TGTGCCAGCAATGGGGGGGCAAGCCGGGGGAATCAGCCCCAGCATTTT. This chain uses TRBV6-1 with TRBJ1-5; tentative D call: TRBD1 (6 bases). The CDR3 runs to 16 residues. The germline V gene has CDR1 MNHNS and CDR2 SASEGT. V was shortened by 7 bases and J by 4 bases, with 20 bases between the two germline ends.

The chain is built from TRBV9 and TRBJ2-3; no reliable D call. This CDR3 has 13 residues. The V and J ends lost 1 base and 6 bases respectively, with 9 bases between them. The germline V gene has CDR1 SGDLS and CDR2 YYNGEE. DNA for the CDR3: TGTGCCAGCAGCGTATCTACGGCGGATACGCAGTATTTT. Protein sequence: CASSVSTADTQYF. Together with reference TRBV9 and TRBJ2-3, the CDR3 gives the full variable domain: DSGVTQTPKHLITATGQRVTLRCSPRSGDLSVYWYQQSLDQGLQFLIQYYNGEERAKGNILERFSAQQFPDLHSELNLSSLELGDSALYFCASSVSTADTQYFGPGTRLTVL.

This clonotype was seen many times. The CDR3 reads CSASRSSSYEQYF. Here the CDR3 DNA reads TGCAGTGCGTCGAGATCGAGCTCCTACGAGCAGTACTTC. This chain links TRBV20-1 with TRBJ2-7; no definite D call. V was trimmed by 6 bases and J by 0 bases, leaving 12 bases between them. This CDR3 contains 13 residues. Germline V gene sequence: CDR1 DFQATT, CDR2 SNEGSKA (reference sequence).

Points on this clonotype: One base away lies a much larger clone, so this may be a sequencing read error. This chain uses TRBV29-1 with TRBJ2-7; D is perhaps TRBD1 (6 bases). Germline CDR1 SQVTM, CDR2 ANQGSEA. The length of the CDR3 is 14 residues. CDR3 sequence (DNA): TGCAGCGTTGAGACAGGACCGAACTCCTACGAGCGGTACTTC. Translating it yields CSVETGPNSYERYF.

The chain couples TRBV7-2 to TRBJ2-4, with D unresolved. The CDR3 is made up of 16 amino acids. The ends were cut back, 0 bases at V and 0 bases at J, with 9 bases in the middle. Germline V lookup: CDR1 SGHTA, CDR2 FQGNSA. The CDR3 protein is CASSLAWATAKNIQYF. CDR3 coding DNA: TGTGCCAGCAGCTTAGCGTGGGCTACAGCCAAAAACATTCAGTACTTC. The full variable domain, in which reference TRBV7-2 and TRBJ2-4 provide the parts outside the CDR3, is GAGVSQSPSNKVTEKGKDVELRCDPISGHTALYWYRQSLGQGLEFLIYFQGNSAPDKSGLPSDRFSAERTGGSVSTLTIQRTQQEDSAVYLCASSLAWATAKNIQYFGAGTRLSVL.

This clonotype was recorded a few times. The rearrangement uses TRBV11-2 and TRBJ1-4, with D tentatively TRBD1 (5 bases). The V end was cut by 4 bases, the J end by 9 bases, with 15 bases between. The CDR3 spans 14 residues. CDR1 and CDR2 (germline): SGHAT, FQNNGV. CDR3: CASSSLTAIKKLFF. CDR3 DNA: TGTGCCAGCAGCTCTTTGACAGCTATCAAAAAACTGTTTTTT.

In its sample, this clonotype was seen many times. The rearrangement links TRBV7-9 to TRBJ2-3; a possible D gene is TRBD2 (6 bases). CDR1 is SEHNR and CDR2 is FQNEAQ in the germline V gene (reference sequence). The V and J ends lost 10 bases and 2 bases respectively, with 13 bases between them. The CDR3 has 13 amino acids. The CDR3 region has the DNA TGTGCCATCCGGGACTCCATCACAGATACGCAGTATTTT. It codes for CAIRDSITDTQYF.

This clonotype was seen only a few times. The V gene is TRBV10-2, the J gene TRBJ2-3; D possibly uses TRBD1 or TRBD2 (5 bases each). V was cut by 7 bases and J by 1 base, with 15 bases left in between. Per germline, CDR1 WSHSY and CDR2 SAAADI. The CDR3 extends over 15 amino acids. CDR3 bases: TGCGCCAGCATTCAAGGGGAGTTGGGCACAGATACGCAGTATTTT. Amino acid sequence: CASIQGELGTDTQYF.